The 19 T cell receptor beta chains in this list originate from one sample, sequenced in a study of shared clonotypes between healthy human individuals. The method was immunoSEQ multiplex PCR; TCRdb's version includes in-frame clones alone and lacks a portion of them. The sample shows under 1,100,000 clones, about three quarters of them seen only once. Input material: memory CD4+ T cells sorted from blood. Specified subset: CD45RA-negative fraction. Receptors were obtained from a man younger than 35 in good health.

The chain couples TRBV5-6 to TRBJ1-1; D is unresolved. Trimming removed 0 bases from V and 0 bases from J, with 9 bases in between. The CDR3 extends over 15 amino acids. Germline CDR1 and CDR2: SGHDT and YYEEEE. This chain's CDR3 is CASSLGQMMNTEAFF. DNA of the CDR3: TGTGCCAGCAGCTTGGGGCAGATGATGAACACTGAAGCTTTCTTT.

This clone was seen repeatedly, ten times or more. The genes are TRBV21-1 and TRBJ2-7; TRBD1, the D gene given by the table, was not confirmed from the DNA. TRBV21-1 is tagged as a pseudogene. The CDR3 is 21 amino acids. The CDR3 sequence is CASSKTLNRDRGPPEKVEQYF. In DNA, the CDR3 is TGTGCCAGCAGCAAAACCCTGAACCGGGACAGGGGGCCCCCAGAGAAGGTCGAGCAGTACTTC.

The chain employs TRBV27 and TRBJ1-5; no definite D call. This CDR3 region has 12 residues. CDR1 MNHEY and CDR2 SMNVEV come from the germline V gene (reference sequence). Trimming took 2 bases from V and 3 from J, leaving 2 bases between them. The CDR3 DNA reads TGTGCCAGCAGTTTAAACAATCAGCCCCAGCATTTT. Amino acid sequence: CASSLNNQPQHF.

The V and J genes are TRBV6-6 and TRBJ1-1; no clear D. Germline CDR1 and CDR2: MNHNY and SVGAGI (reference sequence). V was pared by 8 bases and J by 4 bases, with 14 bases between. There are 13 residues in the CDR3. CDR3 sequence (DNA): TGTGCCAGCGGTCGCGTAATAAGCACTGAAGCTTTCTTT. Amino acid sequence: CASGRVISTEAFF.

The chain uses TRBV10-1 and TRBJ2-2; 10 bases are a match to TRBD1. In germline, CDR1 is WNHNN, CDR2 SYGVQD (reference sequence). The J segment lost 3 bases and the V segment lost 3 bases, leaving 7 bases of the junction unmatched. This CDR3 is 17 amino acids long. The CDR3 DNA reads TGCGCCAGCAGTGAATTCGGGACAGGGGCCCACACCGGGGAGCTGTTTTTT. This gives the protein CASSEFGTGAHTGELFF.

Details on this clone: Distinct nucleotide sequences in the sample also encode this CDR3. The CDR3 DNA follows: TGTGCCAGTAGTATAGGCCAGAACAATGAGCAGTTCTTC. Its translation: CASSIGQNNEQFF. V is TRBV19 and J is TRBJ2-1; D is unresolved. The length of the CDR3 is 13 residues. CDR1 is LNHDA, CDR2 SQIVND, per germline (reference sequence). Trimming shortened V by 1 base and J by 5 bases, and 6 bases separated the two germline ends. Drawing the rest from reference TRBV19 and TRBJ2-1, the complete variable domain is DGGITQSPKYLFRKEGQNVTLSCEQNLNHDAMYWYRQDPGQGLRLIYYSQIVNDFQKGDIAEGYSVSREKKESFPLTVTSAQKNPTAFYLCASSIGQNNEQFFGPGTRLTVL.

The chain combines TRBV10-3 with TRBJ2-1; 10 bases fit TRBD2. Germline assignment: CDR1 ENHRY and CDR2 SYGVKD. The CDR3 length is 14 residues. The J segment lost 13 bases and the V segment lost 2 bases, leaving 8 bases of the junction unmatched. The CDR3 sequence is CAISEGASGRPQFF. CDR3 coding DNA: TGTGCCATCAGTGAGGGGGCTAGCGGGAGACCCCAGTTCTTC.

In regard to this clone: Other nucleotide sequences in the sample specify the same CDR3. The chain employs TRBV5-1 and TRBJ2-2; TRBD2 is a possible D gene (5 bases). The germline CDR1 and CDR2 sequences are SGHRS and YFSETQ. The CDR3 is 13 amino acids. Trimming cost V 2 bases and J 5 bases, with 7 bases left between them. As DNA, the CDR3 is TGCGCCAGCAGCTTACGGGATACCGGGGAGCTGTTTTTT. It is translated as CASSLRDTGELFF.

A single count supports this clone. The rearrangement joins TRBV4-1 to TRBJ2-5; perhaps TRBD1 as D (6 bases). This CDR3 contains 14 residues. Trimming took off 4 bases at V and 2 bases at J, with 11 bases between the two ends. From germline, CDR1 is MGHRA and CDR2 YSYEKL. CDR3 nucleotide sequence: TGCGCCAGCAGCCCCGGGACATTGCAAGAGACCCAGTACTTC. Translated: CASSPGTLQETQYF.

The V call is TRBV7-8, the J call TRBJ1-2; the match to TRBD1 covers 8 bases. Germline V CDR1 and CDR2: SGHVS, FQNEAQ. V was clipped by 1 base and J by 3 bases; unmatched bases: 4. The CDR3 has 15 residues. The CDR3 coding sequence is TGTGCCAGCAGCTTAGACAGGGGGTCTTACTATGGCTACACCTTC. Translated: CASSLDRGSYYGYTF.

This rearrangement joins TRBV7-2 to TRBJ2-5; TRBD1 might be the D (8 bases). CDR3 length: 16 amino acids. Trimming left V 2 bases short and J 5 bases short, with 18 bases between. Germline CDR1 reads SGHTA; CDR2 reads FQGNSA. CDR3: CASSLRTGRDGETQYF. CDR3 in DNA: TGTGCCAGCAGCTTAAGGACAGGGAGGGATGGGGAGACCCAGTACTTC.

Remarks on this clone: The identical CDR3 is also encoded by other nucleotide sequences in the sample. V usage is TRBV4-1 and J usage is TRBJ1-2, with a possible D match to TRBD1 (6 bases). The CDR3 loop spans 15 amino acids. Looked up from germline, CDR1 is MGHRA and CDR2 is YSYEKL. Trimming left V 1 base short and J 0 bases short, with 9 bases between. CDR3 amino acids: CASSQGQATNYGYTF. CDR3 bases: TGCGCCAGCAGCCAAGGACAGGCGACTAACTATGGCTACACCTTC.

The chain carries TRBV30 and TRBJ1-6; no clear D gene. Germline-derived CDR1 and CDR2 are GTSNPN and SVGIG (reference sequence). The CDR3 has 11 residues. V gave up 3 bases and J gave up 9 bases, with 6 bases separating them. CDR3 amino acids: CAWSGGSPLHF. In DNA, the CDR3 is TGTGCCTGGAGCGGCGGTTCACCCCTCCACTTT.

The chain links TRBV5-6 to TRBJ1-6; the D gene is possibly TRBD1 (6 bases). CDR1 is SGHDT and CDR2 is YYEEEE in the germline V gene. The CDR3 sequence is 19 residues long. V lost 2 bases to trimming and J lost 0 bases, with 18 bases between them. In DNA form, the CDR3 reads TGTGCCAGCAGCTTCTCAAGGGGGAAGAGCAGCTCCTATAATTCACCCCTCCACTTT. Translated: CASSFSRGKSSSYNSPLHF.

This chain joins TRBV15 and TRBJ1-2; 8 bases agree with TRBD1. This CDR3 has 16 residues. Germline lookup yields CDR1 LNHNV and CDR2 YYDKDF (reference sequence). V shed 4 bases, J shed 4 bases, and the junction held 11 bases outside the gene matches. The CDR3 loop is CATSKDREGRIYGYTF. The CDR3 coding sequence is TGTGCCACCAGCAAGGACAGGGAAGGTCGTATCTATGGCTACACCTTC.

V and J are TRBV6-1 and TRBJ2-1, with 7 positions matching TRBD2. Trimming cost V 4 bases and J 4 bases; bases outside gene matches: 7. CDR1 and CDR2 from the germline V gene are MNHNS and SASEGT. This CDR3 is built from 15 residues. The CDR3 loop reads CASSVSLAVYNEQFF. CDR3 nucleotides: TGTGCCAGCAGTGTGAGTCTAGCGGTTTACAATGAGCAGTTCTTC.

This chain links TRBV27 with TRBJ2-6, with TRBD1 matching 9 bases. The CDR3 is 17 amino acids. Germline CDR1 MNHEY, CDR2 SMNVEV (reference sequence). V trimming: 5 bases; J trimming: 3 bases; junction bases outside the gene matches: 8. As DNA, the CDR3 is TGTGCCAGCAGTAGGGACAGGGCAGGGGGTGGGGCCAACGTCCTGACTTTC. Translated, it gives CASSRDRAGGGANVLTF.

Only one count was recorded for this clone. The V and J genes are TRBV4-1 and TRBJ1-4; weak D call: TRBD1 (6 bases). Per germline, CDR1 MGHRA and CDR2 YSYEKL. Trimming took 6 bases from V and 4 from J, leaving 12 bases between them. There are 14 residues in the CDR3. The CDR3 DNA sequence: TGCGCCAGCAGACCCGACAGGAGTAATGAAAAACTGTTTTTT. Its translation is CASRPDRSNEKLFF.

This clone was found a few times. The rearrangement joins TRBV5-6 to TRBJ2-2; D call uncertain. CDR3 length: 16 residues. Looked up from germline, CDR1 is SGHDT and CDR2 is YYEEEE. V was trimmed by 4 bases and J by 0 bases, leaving 13 bases between them. This CDR3 reads CASSHSVRPNTGELFF. The CDR3 DNA sequence: TGTGCCAGCAGCCACTCGGTGCGGCCGAACACCGGGGAGCTGTTTTTT.